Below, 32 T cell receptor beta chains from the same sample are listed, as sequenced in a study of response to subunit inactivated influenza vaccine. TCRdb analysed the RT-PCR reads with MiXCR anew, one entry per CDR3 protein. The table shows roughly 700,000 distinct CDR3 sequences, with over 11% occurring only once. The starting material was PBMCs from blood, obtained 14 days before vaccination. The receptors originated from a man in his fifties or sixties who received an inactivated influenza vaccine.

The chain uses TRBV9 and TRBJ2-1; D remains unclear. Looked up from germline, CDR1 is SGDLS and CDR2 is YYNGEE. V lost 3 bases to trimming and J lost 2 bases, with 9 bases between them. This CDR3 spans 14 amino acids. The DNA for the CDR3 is TGTGCCAGCAGCGCCGACCCAGCCTACAATGAGCAGTTCTTC. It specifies CASSADPAYNEQFF.

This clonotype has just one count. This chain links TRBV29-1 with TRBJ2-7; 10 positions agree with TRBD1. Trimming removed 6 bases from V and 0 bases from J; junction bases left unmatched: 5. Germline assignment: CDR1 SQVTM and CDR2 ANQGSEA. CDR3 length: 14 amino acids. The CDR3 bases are TGCAGCGTAGTGGGACAGGGGAGCTCCTACGAGCAGTACTTC. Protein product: CSVVGQGSSYEQYF.

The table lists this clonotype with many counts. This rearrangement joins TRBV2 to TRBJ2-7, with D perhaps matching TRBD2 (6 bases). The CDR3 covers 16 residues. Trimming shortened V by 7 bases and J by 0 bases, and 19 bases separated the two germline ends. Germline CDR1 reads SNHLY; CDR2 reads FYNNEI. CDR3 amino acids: CASTRLPSVSSYEQYF. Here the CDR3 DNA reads TGTGCCAGCACCCGGCTCCCTAGCGTGAGCTCCTACGAGCAGTACTTC.

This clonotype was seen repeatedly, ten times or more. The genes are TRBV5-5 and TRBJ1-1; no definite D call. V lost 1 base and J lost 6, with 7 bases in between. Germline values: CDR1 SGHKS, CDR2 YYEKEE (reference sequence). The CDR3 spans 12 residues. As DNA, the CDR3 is TGTGCCAGCAGCTTGAGGGCCGCTGAAGCTTTCTTT. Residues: CASSLRAAEAFF.

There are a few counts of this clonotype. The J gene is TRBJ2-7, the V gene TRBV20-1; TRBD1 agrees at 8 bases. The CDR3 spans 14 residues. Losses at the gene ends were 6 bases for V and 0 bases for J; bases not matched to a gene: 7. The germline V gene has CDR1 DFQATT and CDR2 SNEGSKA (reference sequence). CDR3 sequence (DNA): TGCAGTGCCCATTTGGACAGGGACTCCTACGAGCAGTACTTC. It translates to CSAHLDRDSYEQYF.

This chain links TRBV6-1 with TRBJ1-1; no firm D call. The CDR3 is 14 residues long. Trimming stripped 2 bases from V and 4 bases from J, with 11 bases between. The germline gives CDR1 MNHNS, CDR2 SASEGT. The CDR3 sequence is CASSESGAGTEAFF. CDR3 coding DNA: TGTGCCAGCAGTGAATCGGGCGCGGGCACTGAAGCTTTCTTT.

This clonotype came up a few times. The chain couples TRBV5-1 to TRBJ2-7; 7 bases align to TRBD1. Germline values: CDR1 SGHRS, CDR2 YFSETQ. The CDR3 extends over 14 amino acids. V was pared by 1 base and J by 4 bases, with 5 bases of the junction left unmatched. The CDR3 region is CASSLTGVEYEQYF. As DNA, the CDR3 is TGCGCCAGCAGCTTGACAGGGGTGGAATACGAGCAGTACTTC.

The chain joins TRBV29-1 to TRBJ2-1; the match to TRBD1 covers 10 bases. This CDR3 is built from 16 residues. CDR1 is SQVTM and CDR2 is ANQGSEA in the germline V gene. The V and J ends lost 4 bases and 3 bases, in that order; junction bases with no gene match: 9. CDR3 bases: TGCAGCGTTGCCCATCTGACAGGGGGCCTCTACAATGAGCAGTTCTTC. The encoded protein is CSVAHLTGGLYNEQFF.

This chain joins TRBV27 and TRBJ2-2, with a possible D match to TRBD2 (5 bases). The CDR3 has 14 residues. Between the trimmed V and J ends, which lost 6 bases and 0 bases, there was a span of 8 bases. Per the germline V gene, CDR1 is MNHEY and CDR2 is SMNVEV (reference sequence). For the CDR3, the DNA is TGTGCCAGCAGGCTACTAGCGAACACCGGGGAGCTGTTTTTT. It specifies CASRLLANTGELFF.

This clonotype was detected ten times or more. The CDR3 bases are TGCGCCAGCAGCCAATGGTCGTACCGGGGGACAGTCAACACCGGGGAGCTGTTTTTT. Protein sequence: CASSQWSYRGTVNTGELFF. This sequence joins TRBV4-3 and TRBJ2-2, with D maybe TRBD1 (7 bases). The CDR3 runs 19 residues. CDR1 and CDR2 from the germline V gene are LGHNA and YSLEER. With 2 bases removed from V and 2 bases from J, the gap between germline ends came to 21 bases.

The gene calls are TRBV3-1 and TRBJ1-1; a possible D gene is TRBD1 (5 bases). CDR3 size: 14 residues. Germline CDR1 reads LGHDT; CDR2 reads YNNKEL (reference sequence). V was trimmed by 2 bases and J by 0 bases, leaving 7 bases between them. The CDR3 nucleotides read TGTGCCAGCAGCCAAACACAGGTGAACACTGAAGCTTTCTTT. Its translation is CASSQTQVNTEAFF.

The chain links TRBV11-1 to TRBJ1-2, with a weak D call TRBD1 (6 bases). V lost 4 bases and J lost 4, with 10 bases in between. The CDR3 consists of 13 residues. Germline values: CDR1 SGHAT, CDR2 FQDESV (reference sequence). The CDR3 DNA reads TGTGCCAGCAGCTGGGGACACAGCTATGGCTACACCTTC. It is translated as CASSWGHSYGYTF.

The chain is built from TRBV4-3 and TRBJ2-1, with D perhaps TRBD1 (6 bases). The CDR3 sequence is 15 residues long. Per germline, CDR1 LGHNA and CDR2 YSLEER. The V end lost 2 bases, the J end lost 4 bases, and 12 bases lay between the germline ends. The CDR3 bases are TGCGCCAGCAGCCAATCACTTAGGGGGTACAATGAGCAGTTCTTC. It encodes CASSQSLRGYNEQFF.

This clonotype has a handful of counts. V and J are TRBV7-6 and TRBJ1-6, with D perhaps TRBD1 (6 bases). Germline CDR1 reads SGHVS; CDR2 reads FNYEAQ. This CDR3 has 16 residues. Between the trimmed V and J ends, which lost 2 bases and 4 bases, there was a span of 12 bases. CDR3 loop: CASSLQQQGYNSPLHF. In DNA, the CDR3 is TGTGCCAGCAGCTTACAACAACAGGGTTATAATTCACCCCTCCACTTT.

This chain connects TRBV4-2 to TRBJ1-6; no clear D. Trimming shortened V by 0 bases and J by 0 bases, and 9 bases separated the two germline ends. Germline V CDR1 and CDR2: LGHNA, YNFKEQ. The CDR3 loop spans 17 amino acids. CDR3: CASSQDRTSSYNSPLHF. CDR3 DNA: TGTGCCAGCAGCCAAGATAGGACCAGCTCCTATAATTCACCCCTCCACTTT.

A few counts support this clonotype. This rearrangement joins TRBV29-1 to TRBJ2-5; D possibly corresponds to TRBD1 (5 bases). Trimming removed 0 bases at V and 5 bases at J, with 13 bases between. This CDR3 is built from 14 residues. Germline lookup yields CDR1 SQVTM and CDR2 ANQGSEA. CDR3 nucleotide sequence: TGCAGCGTTGAAGAGGTGGCAGGGCGGGAGACCCAGTACTTC. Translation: CSVEEVAGRETQYF.

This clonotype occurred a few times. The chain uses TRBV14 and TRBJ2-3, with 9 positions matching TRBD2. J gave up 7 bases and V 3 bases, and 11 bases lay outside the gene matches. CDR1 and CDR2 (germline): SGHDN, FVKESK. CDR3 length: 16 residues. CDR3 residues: CASSQFLSGRSNTQYF. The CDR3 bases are TGTGCCAGCAGCCAGTTCCTTAGCGGGAGATCGAATACGCAGTATTTT.

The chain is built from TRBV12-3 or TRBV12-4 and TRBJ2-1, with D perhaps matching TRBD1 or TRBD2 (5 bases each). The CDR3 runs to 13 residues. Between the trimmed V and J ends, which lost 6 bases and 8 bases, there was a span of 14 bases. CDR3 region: CASSPTQGDEQFF. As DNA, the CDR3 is TGTGCCAGCAGCCCTACCCAGGGAGATGAGCAGTTCTTC.

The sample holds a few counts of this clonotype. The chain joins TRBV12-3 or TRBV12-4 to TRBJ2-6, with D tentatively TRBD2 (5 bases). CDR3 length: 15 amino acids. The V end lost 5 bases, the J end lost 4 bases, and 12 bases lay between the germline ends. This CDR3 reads CASSVLGVGANVLTF. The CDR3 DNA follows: TGTGCCAGCAGTGTCCTCGGGGTCGGGGCCAACGTCCTGACTTTC.

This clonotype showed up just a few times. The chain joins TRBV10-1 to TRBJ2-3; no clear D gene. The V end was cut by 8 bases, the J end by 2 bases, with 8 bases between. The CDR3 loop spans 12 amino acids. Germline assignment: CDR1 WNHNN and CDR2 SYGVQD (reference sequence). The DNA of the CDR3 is TGCGCCAGCGGCTTTAACACAGATACGCAGTATTTT. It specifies CASGFNTDTQYF.

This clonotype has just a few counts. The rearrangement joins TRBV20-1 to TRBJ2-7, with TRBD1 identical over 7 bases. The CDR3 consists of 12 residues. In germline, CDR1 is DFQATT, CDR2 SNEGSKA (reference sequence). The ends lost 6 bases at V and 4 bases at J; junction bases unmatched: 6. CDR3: CSAGQAKYEQYF. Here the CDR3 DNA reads TGCAGTGCAGGACAGGCGAAATACGAGCAGTACTTC.

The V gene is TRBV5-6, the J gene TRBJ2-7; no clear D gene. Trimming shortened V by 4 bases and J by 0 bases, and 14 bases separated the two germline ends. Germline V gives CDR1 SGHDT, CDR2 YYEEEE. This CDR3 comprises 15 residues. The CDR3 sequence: CASSANQEFSYEQYF. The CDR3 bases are TGTGCCAGCAGCGCGAATCAGGAGTTCTCCTACGAGCAGTACTTC.

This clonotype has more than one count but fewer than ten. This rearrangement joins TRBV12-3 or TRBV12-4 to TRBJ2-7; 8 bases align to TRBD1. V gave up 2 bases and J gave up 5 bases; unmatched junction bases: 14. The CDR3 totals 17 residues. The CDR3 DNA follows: TGTGCCAGCAGTTTAAAACCCTGGAGACAGGGGAAGGACGAGCAGTACTTC. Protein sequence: CASSLKPWRQGKDEQYF.

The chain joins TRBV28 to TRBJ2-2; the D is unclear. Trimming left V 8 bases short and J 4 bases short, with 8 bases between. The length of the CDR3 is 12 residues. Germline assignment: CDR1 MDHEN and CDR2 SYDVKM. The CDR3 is CASPSGTGELFF. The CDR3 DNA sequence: TGTGCCAGCCCTTCCGGCACCGGGGAGCTGTTTTTT.

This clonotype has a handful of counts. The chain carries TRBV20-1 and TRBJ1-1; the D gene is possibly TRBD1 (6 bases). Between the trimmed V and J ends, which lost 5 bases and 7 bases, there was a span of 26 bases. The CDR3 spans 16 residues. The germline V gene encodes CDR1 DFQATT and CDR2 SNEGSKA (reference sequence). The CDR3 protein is CSADGLQGGGNGEAFF. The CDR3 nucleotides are TGCAGTGCTGACGGCCTACAGGGAGGGGGGAACGGTGAAGCTTTCTTT.

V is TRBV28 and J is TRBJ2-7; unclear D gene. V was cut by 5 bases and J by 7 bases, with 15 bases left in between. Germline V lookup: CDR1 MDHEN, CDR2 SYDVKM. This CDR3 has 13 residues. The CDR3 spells CASSPPGPGEQYF. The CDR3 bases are TGTGCCAGCAGTCCTCCTGGGCCCGGGGAGCAGTACTTC. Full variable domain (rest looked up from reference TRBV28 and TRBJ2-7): DVKVTQSSRYLVKRTGEKVFLECVQDMDHENMFWYRQDPGLGLRLIYFSYDVKMKEKGDIPEGYSVSREKKERFSLILESASTNQTSMYLCASSPPGPGEQYFGPGTRLTVT.

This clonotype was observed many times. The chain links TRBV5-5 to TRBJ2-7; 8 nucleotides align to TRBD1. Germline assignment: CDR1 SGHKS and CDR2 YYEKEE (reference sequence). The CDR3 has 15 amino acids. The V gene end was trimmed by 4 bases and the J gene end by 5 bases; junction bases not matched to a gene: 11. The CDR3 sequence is CASSLGQGAFNEQYF. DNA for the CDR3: TGTGCCAGCAGCCTTGGACAGGGTGCCTTCAACGAGCAGTACTTC. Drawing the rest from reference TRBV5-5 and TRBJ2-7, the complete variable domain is DAGVTQSPTHLIKTRGQQVTLRCSPISGHKSVSWYQQVLGQGPQFIFQYYEKEERGRGNFPDRFSARQFPNYSSELNVNALLLGDSALYLCASSLGQGAFNEQYFGPGTRLTVT.

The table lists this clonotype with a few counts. The CDR3 sequence is CASSLFRGSATGELFF. The CDR3 bases are TGCGCCAGCAGCTTGTTCCGGGGTTCGGCCACCGGGGAGCTGTTTTTT. The rearrangement links TRBV5-1 to TRBJ2-2; D might be TRBD2 (5 bases). The CDR3 has 16 amino acids. Germline loops: CDR1 SGHRS, CDR2 YFSETQ. The V end was cut by 1 base, the J end by 4 bases, with 14 bases between.

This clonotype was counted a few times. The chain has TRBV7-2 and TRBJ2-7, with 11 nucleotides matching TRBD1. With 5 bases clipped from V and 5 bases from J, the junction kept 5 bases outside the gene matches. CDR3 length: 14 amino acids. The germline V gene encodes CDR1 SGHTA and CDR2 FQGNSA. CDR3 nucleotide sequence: TGTGCCAGCAGCCTCGGGACAGGGGGGCACGAGCAGTACTTC. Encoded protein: CASSLGTGGHEQYF.

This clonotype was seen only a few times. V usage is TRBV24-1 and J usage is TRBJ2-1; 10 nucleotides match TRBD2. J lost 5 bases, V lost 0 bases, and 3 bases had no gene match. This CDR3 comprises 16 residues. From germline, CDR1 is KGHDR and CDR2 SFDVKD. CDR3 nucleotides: TGTGCCACCAGTGATTTGCCGGGACTAGCGAACAATGAGCAGTTCTTC. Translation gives CATSDLPGLANNEQFF.

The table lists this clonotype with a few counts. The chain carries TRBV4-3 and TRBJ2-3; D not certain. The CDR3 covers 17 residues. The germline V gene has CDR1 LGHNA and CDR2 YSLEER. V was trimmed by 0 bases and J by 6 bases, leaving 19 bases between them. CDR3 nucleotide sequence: TGCGCCAGCAGCCAAGACCTATCGGCCACCGCGTCGGATACGCAGTATTTT. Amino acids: CASSQDLSATASDTQYF.

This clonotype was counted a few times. The CDR3: CASSYLYSYEQYF. The CDR3 DNA reads TGCGCCAGCAGCTATCTCTACTCCTACGAGCAGTACTTC. V and J are TRBV5-1 and TRBJ2-7; D uncertain. With 3 bases removed from V and 0 bases from J, the gap between germline ends came to 7 bases. CDR1 is SGHRS and CDR2 is YFSETQ in the germline V gene. The CDR3 sequence is 13 residues long.